This TCR beta chain was captured by sequencing in a study of blood T cell repertoires in COVID-19. Participant ages covered about 18 to 95 years across 24 US areas. This CDR3 has 13 residues. Germline V gives CDR1 SGHRS, CDR2 YFSETQ. Trimming took off 4 bases at V and 5 bases at J, with 10 bases between the two ends. Data came from immunoSEQ multiplex PCR; TCRdb stores just in-frame clones and leaves some out. The sample holds 170,000 or so clones, about 90% seen once. The chain couples TRBV5-1 to TRBJ2-4, with D possibly being TRBD2 (6 bases). This clonotype was sampled from a woman younger than 35 who had recovered from COVID-19. Sequencing was done on a sample of PBMCs or T cells enriched from blood (not recorded which). The CDR3 nucleotides read TGCGCCAGCAGCGCCTCGGGGGAAAACATTCAGTACTTC. Its protein is CASSASGENIQYF.